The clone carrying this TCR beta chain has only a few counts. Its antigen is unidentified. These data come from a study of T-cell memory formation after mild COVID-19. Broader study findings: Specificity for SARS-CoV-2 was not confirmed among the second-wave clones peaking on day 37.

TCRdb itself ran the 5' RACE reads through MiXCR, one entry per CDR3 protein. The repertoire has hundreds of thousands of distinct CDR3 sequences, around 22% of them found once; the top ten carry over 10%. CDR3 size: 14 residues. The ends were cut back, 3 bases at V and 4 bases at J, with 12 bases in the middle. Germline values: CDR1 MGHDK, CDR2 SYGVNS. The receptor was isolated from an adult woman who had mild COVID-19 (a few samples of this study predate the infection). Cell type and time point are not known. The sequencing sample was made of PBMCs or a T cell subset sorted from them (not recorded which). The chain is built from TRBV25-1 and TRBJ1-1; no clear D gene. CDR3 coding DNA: TGTGCCAGCAGTGATTGGCAGTCCCCCACTGAAGCTTTCTTT. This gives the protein CASSDWQSPTEAFF.